This is a list of T cell receptor beta chains from one sample in a study of cytomegalovirus exposure and HLA in healthy donors. Clones were sequenced by immunoSEQ multiplex PCR, and TCRdb holds only the in-frame ones, with some missing. This repertoire shows around 100,000 clones, around three quarters found once; its top ten account for less than 9.5%. Sequencing input: PBMCs. These receptors originate from a young man in good health and CMV-seronegative. The CDR3 runs from the conserved cysteine through the conserved F or W. D genes are given only for firm matches. Size is omitted from some rows. Given values are once, few, many or a class for expanded clones.

size | D | J | V | CDR3 | DNA
. | . | TRBJ1-6 | TRBV28 | CASRMSSYNSPLHF | TGTGCCAGCAGGATGAGCTCCTATAATTCACCCCTCCACTTT
. | . | TRBJ1-2 | TRBV5-1 | CASSLVISGMDGYTF | TGCGCCAGCAGCTTGGTAATTTCCGGGATGGATGGCTACACCTTC
. | . | TRBJ2-7 | TRBV23-1 | CASSSPTYEQYF | TGCGCCAGCAGCTCACCTACTTACGAGCAGTACTTC
. | TRBD1 | TRBJ2-5 | TRBV27 | CASSLDRGSVETQYF | TGTGCCAGCAGTTTGGACAGGGGGTCTGTAGAGACCCAGTACTTC
. | TRBD1 | TRBJ2-7 | TRBV18 | CASSVGGGAYYEQYF | TGTGCCAGCTCCGTAGGGGGCGGTGCCTACTACGAGCAGTACTTC
. | . | TRBJ2-7 | TRBV6-1 | CASSWDIGTYEQYF | TGTGCCAGCAGTTGGGACATTGGGACCTACGAGCAGTACTTC
. | . | TRBJ2-7 | TRBV10-1 | CASSEGGGRLDEQYF | TGCGCCAGCAGTGAGGGGGGGGGCAGGCTGGACGAGCAGTACTTC
few | TRBD1 | TRBJ2-1 | TRBV25-1 | CASSGPGTGDYNEQFF | TGTGCCAGCAGTGGACCCGGGACAGGGGACTACAATGAGCAGTTCTTC
. | TRBD1 | TRBJ1-2 | TRBV19 | CASSPIGTGKYGYTF | TGTGCCAGTAGTCCCATCGGGACAGGGAAGTATGGCTACACCTTC
. | TRBD2 | TRBJ2-1 | TRBV5-5 | CASSLVSGGANEQFF | TGTGCCAGCAGCTTGGTGAGCGGGGGGGCCAATGAGCAGTTCTTC
. | . | TRBJ2-5 | TRBV30 | CATRRGETQYF | TGTGCCACACGGAGGGGAGAGACCCAGTACTTC
. | TRBD1 | TRBJ1-1 | TRBV4-1 | CASSLPDRANTEAFF | TGCGCCAGCAGCCTCCCTGACAGGGCGAACACTGAAGCTTTCTTT
. | . | TRBJ1-2 | TRBV10-1 | CASSDNGPGYTF | TGCGCCAGCAGTGATAATGGGCCTGGCTACACCTTC
. | TRBD1 | TRBJ2-7 | TRBV4-1 | CASSQDYRGLYEQYF | TGCGCCAGCAGCCAGGATTACAGGGGGCTGTACGAGCAGTACTTC
. | TRBD1 | TRBJ2-7 | TRBV28 | CASSTGTGGHEQYF | TGTGCCAGCAGCACCGGGACAGGGGGCCACGAGCAGTACTTC
. | TRBD2 | TRBJ2-5 | TRBV30 | CAWSVGGMGTQYF | TGTGCCTGGAGTGTGGGAGGGATGGGGACCCAGTACTTC
. | TRBD2 | TRBJ2-1 | TRBV6-1 | CASSEIGTSGYNEQFF | TGTGCCAGCAGTGAAATCGGGACTAGCGGTTACAATGAGCAGTTCTTC
once | . | TRBJ2-2 | TRBV5-6 | CASSWGGGTGELFF | TGTGCCAGCAGCTGGGGGGGCGGGACCGGGGAGCTGTTTTTT
. | . | TRBJ1-4 | TRBV5-1 | CASSIGQDHEKLFF | TGCGCCAGCAGCATAGGACAAGACCATGAAAAACTGTTTTTT
. | . | TRBJ2-7 | TRBV6-6 | CASSYPRADEQYF | TGTGCCAGCAGTTACCCCCGCGCGGACGAGCAGTACTTC
. | TRBD1 | TRBJ1-4 | TRBV5-1 | CASRAGQGVNEKLFF | TGCGCCAGCAGGGCCGGACAGGGGGTGAATGAAAAACTGTTTTTT
. | TRBD1 | TRBJ2-7 | TRBV7-9 | CASSPPQGLEQYF | TGTGCCAGCAGCCCCCCACAGGGGCTCGAGCAGTACTTC
. | . | TRBJ1-2 | TRBV12-2 | CASRLTLDRGLENYGYTF | TGTGCAAGTCGCTTGACCCTGGACAGGGGGCTAGAGAACTATGGCTACACCTTC
. | . | TRBJ2-7 | TRBV11-2 | CASSLIGAAGYEQYF | TGTGCCAGCAGTCTTATTGGCGCAGCAGGCTACGAGCAGTACTTC
once | . | TRBJ2-1 | TRBV6-6 | CASSYELGGRGEQFF | TGTGCCAGCAGTTACGAATTGGGGGGGCGAGGAGAGCAGTTCTTC
. | TRBD1 | TRBJ2-7 | TRBV5-8 | CASRSIRGRGSTEQYF | TGTGCCAGCAGATCTATAAGAGGCAGGGGGTCGACCGAGCAGTACTTC
. | . | TRBJ1-6 | TRBV7-9 | CASSPGPLHF | TGTGCCAGCAGCCCCGGACCCCTCCACTTT
. | . | TRBJ1-6 | TRBV11-2 | CASSLDVGSPLHF | TGTGCCAGCAGCTTAGATGTCGGGTCACCCCTCCACTTT
few | TRBD1 | TRBJ1-1 | TRBV10-1 | CASSELPGQGLQNTEAFF | TGCGCCAGCAGTGAGTTACCGGGACAGGGCCTACAGAACACTGAAGCTTTCTTT
. | TRBD1 | TRBJ2-3 | TRBV30 | CALLDRDRASDTQYF | TGTGCCTTATTAGACCGGGACAGGGCATCAGATACGCAGTATTTT
once | . | TRBJ2-3 | TRBV7-9 | CASSLPSATDTQYF | TGTGCCAGCAGCTTACCTAGCGCCACAGATACGCAGTATTTT
. | TRBD1 | TRBJ2-2 | TRBV6-6 | CASSFRTGGNTGELFF | TGTGCCAGCAGTTTCCGGACAGGGGGGAACACCGGGGAGCTGTTTTTT
. | TRBD2 | TRBJ2-1 | TRBV19 | CATKREGRNEQFF | TGTGCCACTAAGCGGGAGGGCCGGAATGAGCAGTTCTTC
. | TRBD1 | TRBJ1-5 | TRBV6-1 | CASSEGTGGAGNQPQHF | TGTGCCAGCAGTGAAGGGACAGGGGGCGCAGGCAATCAGCCCCAGCATTTT
. | . | TRBJ2-6 | TRBV20-1 | CSAPGANVLTF | TGCAGTGCCCCAGGGGCCAACGTCCTGACTTTC
. | . | TRBJ1-1 | TRBV6-1 | CASSEHVRNTEAFF | TGTGCCAGCAGTGAACATGTTAGGAACACTGAAGCTTTCTTT
. | . | TRBJ2-7 | TRBV5-1 | CASSREGTSTYEQYF | TGCGCCAGCAGCCGAGAAGGGACTTCCACCTACGAGCAGTACTTC
. | . | TRBJ1-1 | TRBV5-1 | CASSLDQGQAFF | TGCGCCAGCAGCCTGGATCAGGGTCAGGCTTTCTTT
. | TRBD1 | TRBJ1-2 | TRBV19 | CASSITGTGEDGYTF | TGTGCCAGTAGTATCACGGGGACAGGGGAGGATGGCTACACCTTC
. | . | TRBJ2-7 | TRBV7-9 | CASSLKTFPYEQYF | TGTGCCAGCAGCTTAAAGACTTTCCCCTACGAGCAGTACTTC
few | TRBD1 | TRBJ1-4 | TRBV19 | CASSVGTGDEKLFF | TGTGCCAGTAGTGTTGGGACAGGGGATGAAAAACTGTTTTTT
. | TRBD1 | TRBJ1-2 | TRBV7-9 | CASSFSGGVNYGYTF | TGTGCCAGCAGCTTTTCAGGGGGCGTAAACTATGGCTACACCTTC
few | TRBD1 | TRBJ1-6 | TRBV9 | CASSPDTGGRLSPLHF | TGTGCCAGCAGCCCTGACACAGGGGGGAGACTTTCACCCCTCCACTTT
. | TRBD1 | TRBJ2-7 | TRBV2 | CASSRDRTYEQYF | TGTGCCAGCAGCCGGGACAGGACTTACGAGCAGTACTTC
few | . | TRBJ2-7 | TRBV11-2 | CASSSIRSSYEQYF | TGTGCCAGCAGCTCCATACGGAGCTCCTACGAGCAGTACTTC
. | . | TRBJ2-5 | TRBV15 | CATSRLMRGSQETQYF | TGTGCCACCAGCAGACTGATGAGGGGGTCCCAAGAGACCCAGTACTTC
. | TRBD2 | TRBJ2-7 | TRBV28 | CASSHLAGGAYEQYF | TGTGCCAGCAGTCATCTAGCGGGCGGCGCCTACGAGCAGTACTTC
. | TRBD1 | TRBJ1-1 | TRBV5-4 | CASSPRQGGYVGAFF | TGTGCCAGCAGCCCCCGACAGGGGGGCTACGTGGGAGCTTTCTTT
. | TRBD1 | TRBJ1-1 | TRBV28 | CASSLVAGGNEAFF | TGTGCCAGCAGTTTAGTCGCAGGGGGCAATGAAGCTTTCTTT
. | . | TRBJ2-1 | TRBV5-1 | CASSLEASAPNEQFF | TGCGCCAGCAGCTTGGAGGCTAGCGCCCCTAATGAGCAGTTCTTC
. | . | TRBJ2-1 | TRBV25-1 | CATTRGGHSYNEQFF | TGTGCCACGACACGCGGGGGACATTCCTACAATGAGCAGTTCTTC
once | . | TRBJ2-7 | TRBV5-1 | CASTFTGHEQYF | TGCGCCAGCACCTTTACAGGACACGAGCAGTACTTC
few | TRBD2 | TRBJ2-7 | TRBV5-1 | CASNTIGGGSLYEQYF | TGCGCCAGCAACACGATAGGCGGGGGGAGCTTATACGAGCAGTACTTC
. | . | TRBJ2-1 | TRBV19 | CASSIDRTVTPYNEQFF | TGTGCCAGTAGTATAGATCGCACAGTGACACCCTACAATGAGCAGTTCTTC
. | . | TRBJ1-2 | TRBV7-9 | CASSPIQGFYGYTF | TGTGCCAGCAGCCCCATTCAGGGTTTCTATGGCTACACCTTC
. | . | TRBJ2-3 | TRBV6-1 | CASSEARGWGRIGDTQYF | TGTGCCAGCAGTGAAGCGCGTGGCTGGGGGCGTATCGGGGATACGCAGTATTTT
. | . | TRBJ2-1 | TRBV4-3 | CASSLGRENEQFF | TGCGCCAGCAGCCTCGGACGGGAGAATGAGCAGTTCTTC
. | . | TRBJ2-7 | TRBV2 | CASSAAENYEQYF | TGTGCCAGCAGTGCGGCGGAAAATTACGAGCAGTACTTC
. | TRBD2 | TRBJ2-5 | TRBV15 | CATREGAGVDETQYF | TGTGCCACCAGAGAAGGAGCGGGAGTAGATGAGACCCAGTACTTC
. | . | TRBJ1-1 | TRBV19 | CASSIEWGLNTEAFF | TGTGCCAGTAGTATAGAGTGGGGCCTGAACACTGAAGCTTTCTTT